This note documents a single TCR beta chain sequence. Antigen unknown. For the second PCR, which ran for about 7 to 11 cycles, a sample-barcoded 5' primer and a J-beta primer mix were used. TCRdb ran MiXCR on the 5' RACE reads and lists one entry per CDR3 protein. The repertoire holds over 1,500,000 distinct CDR3 sequences, about 49% seen once, with over 2% in the top ten. This sample stems from a study of blood T cells in healthy people across ages. Trimming stripped 5 bases from V and 1 base from J, with 11 bases between. Germline lookup yields CDR1 MNHNY and CDR2 SVGAGI (reference sequence). This CDR3 contains 14 residues. Study conclusions and caveats: Diversity estimates from one million T cells were considered underestimates. Conclusively comparing naive with antigen-experienced cells was impossible with unsorted PBMCs. Both higher diversity and more naive CD4+ cells marked long-lived donors when set against aged donors.

This chain connects TRBV6-6 to TRBJ2-5; D not resolved. The clonotype originates from a woman aged 40 to 55 in good health. The specimen was blood. The CDR3 nucleotides are TGTGCCAGCAGTCGCCCGCAGATCCAAGAGACCCAGTACTTC. Translated: CASSRPQIQETQYF.